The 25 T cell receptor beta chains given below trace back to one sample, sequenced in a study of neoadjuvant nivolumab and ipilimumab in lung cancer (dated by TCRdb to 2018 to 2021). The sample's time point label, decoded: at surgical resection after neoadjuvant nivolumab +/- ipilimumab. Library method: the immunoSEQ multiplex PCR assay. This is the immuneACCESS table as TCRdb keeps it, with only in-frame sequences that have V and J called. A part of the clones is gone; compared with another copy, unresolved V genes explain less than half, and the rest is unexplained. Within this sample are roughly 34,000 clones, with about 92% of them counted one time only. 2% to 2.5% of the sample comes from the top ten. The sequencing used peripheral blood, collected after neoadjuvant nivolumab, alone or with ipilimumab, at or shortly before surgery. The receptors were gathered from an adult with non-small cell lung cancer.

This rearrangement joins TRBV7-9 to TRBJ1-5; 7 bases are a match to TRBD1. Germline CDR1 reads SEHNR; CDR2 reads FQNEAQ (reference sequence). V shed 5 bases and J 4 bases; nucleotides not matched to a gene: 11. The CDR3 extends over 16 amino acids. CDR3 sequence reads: CASSRQGGSGNQPQHF. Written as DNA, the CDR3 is TGTGCCAGCAGCCGCCAGGGGGGGTCGGGTAATCAGCCCCAGCATTTT. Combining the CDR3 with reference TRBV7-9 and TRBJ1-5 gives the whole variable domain DTGVSQNPRHKITKRGQNVTFRCDPISEHNRLYWYRQTLGQGPEFLTYFQNEAQLEKSRLLSDRFSAERPKGSFSTLEIQRTEQGDSAMYLCASSRQGGSGNQPQHFGDGTRLSIL.

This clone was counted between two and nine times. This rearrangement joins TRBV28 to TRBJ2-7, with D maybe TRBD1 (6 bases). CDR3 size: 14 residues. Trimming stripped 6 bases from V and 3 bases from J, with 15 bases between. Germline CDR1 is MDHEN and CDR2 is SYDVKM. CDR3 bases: TGTGCCAGCAGCTCTCCGACAGGCTTCTACGAGCAGTACTTC. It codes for CASSSPTGFYEQYF.

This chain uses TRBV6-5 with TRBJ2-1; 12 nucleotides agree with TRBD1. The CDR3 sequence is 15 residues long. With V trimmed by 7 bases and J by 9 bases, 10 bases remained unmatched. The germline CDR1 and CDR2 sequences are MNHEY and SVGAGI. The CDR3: CASTRGTGGAGEQFF. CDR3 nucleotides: TGTGCCAGCACCCGGGGGACAGGGGGCGCGGGTGAGCAGTTCTTC.

The CDR3 reads CSVEKQGEFYSYNEQFF. The CDR3 coding sequence is TGCAGCGTTGAAAAACAGGGAGAATTCTACTCCTACAATGAGCAGTTCTTC. This chain joins TRBV29-1 and TRBJ2-1; D possibly corresponds to TRBD1 (6 bases). With 2 bases removed from V and 0 bases from J, the gap between germline ends came to 17 bases. CDR3 length equals 17 residues. CDR1 SQVTM and CDR2 ANQGSEA come from the germline V gene.

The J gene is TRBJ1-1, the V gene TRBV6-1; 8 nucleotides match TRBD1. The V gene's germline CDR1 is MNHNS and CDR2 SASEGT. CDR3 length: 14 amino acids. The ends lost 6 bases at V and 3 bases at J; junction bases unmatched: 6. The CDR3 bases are TGTGCCAGCAGAGCGGACAGGGTGTACACTGAAGCTTTCTTT. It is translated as CASRADRVYTEAFF.

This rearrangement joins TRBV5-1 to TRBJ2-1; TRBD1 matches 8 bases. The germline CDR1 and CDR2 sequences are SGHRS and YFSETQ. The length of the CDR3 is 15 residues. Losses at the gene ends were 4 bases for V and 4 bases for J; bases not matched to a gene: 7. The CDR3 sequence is CASSPATGVYNEQFF. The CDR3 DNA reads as TGCGCCAGCAGCCCGGCGACAGGGGTTTACAATGAGCAGTTCTTC.

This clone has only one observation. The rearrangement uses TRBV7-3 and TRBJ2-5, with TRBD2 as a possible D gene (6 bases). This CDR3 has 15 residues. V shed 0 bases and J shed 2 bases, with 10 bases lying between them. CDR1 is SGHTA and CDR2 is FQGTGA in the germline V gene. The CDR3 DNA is TGTGCCAGCAGCTTAACGGGAGGACTTCAAGAGACCCAGTACTTC. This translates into CASSLTGGLQETQYF.

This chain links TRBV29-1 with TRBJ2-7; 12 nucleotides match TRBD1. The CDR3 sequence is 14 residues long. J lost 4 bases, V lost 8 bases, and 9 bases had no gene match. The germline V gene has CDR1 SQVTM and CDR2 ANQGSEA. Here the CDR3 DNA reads TGCAGCATGGGACAGGGGGCGCGTTTTTACGAGCAGTACTTC. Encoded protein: CSMGQGARFYEQYF.

The CDR3 sequence: CASQGTRSTGELFF. DNA of the CDR3: TGTGCCAGTCAGGGTACTAGGAGCACCGGGGAGCTGTTTTTT. This chain uses TRBV7-9 with TRBJ2-2; D may match TRBD1 or TRBD2 (5 bases each). V was cut by 9 bases and J by 4 bases, with 15 bases left in between. CDR3 length: 14 residues. Looked up from germline, CDR1 is SEHNR and CDR2 is FQNEAQ (reference sequence).

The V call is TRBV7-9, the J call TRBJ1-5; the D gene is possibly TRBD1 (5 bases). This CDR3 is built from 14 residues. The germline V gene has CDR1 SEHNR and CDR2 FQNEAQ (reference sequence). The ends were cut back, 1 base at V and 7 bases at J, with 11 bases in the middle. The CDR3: CASSLGGTRQPQHF. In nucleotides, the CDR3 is TGTGCCAGCAGCTTAGGGGGGACCCGCCAGCCCCAGCATTTT. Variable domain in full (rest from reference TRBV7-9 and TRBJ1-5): DTGVSQNPRHKITKRGQNVTFRCDPISEHNRLYWYRQTLGQGPEFLTYFQNEAQLEKSRLLSDRFSAERPKGSFSTLEIQRTEQGDSAMYLCASSLGGTRQPQHFGDGTRLSIL.

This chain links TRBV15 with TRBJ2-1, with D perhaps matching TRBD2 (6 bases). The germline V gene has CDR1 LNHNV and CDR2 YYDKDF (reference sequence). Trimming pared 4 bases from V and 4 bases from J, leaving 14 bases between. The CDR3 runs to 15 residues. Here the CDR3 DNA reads TGTGCCACCAGCACCATAGCGGCAGGTTACAATGAGCAGTTCTTC. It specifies CATSTIAAGYNEQFF.

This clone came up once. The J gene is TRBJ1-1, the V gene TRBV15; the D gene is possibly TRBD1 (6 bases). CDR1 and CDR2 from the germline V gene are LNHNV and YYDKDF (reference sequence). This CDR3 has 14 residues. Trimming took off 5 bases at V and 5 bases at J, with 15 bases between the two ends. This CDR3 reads CATSGRQGKTEAFF. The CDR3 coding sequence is TGTGCCACCAGCGGCCGGCAGGGGAAGACTGAAGCTTTCTTT.

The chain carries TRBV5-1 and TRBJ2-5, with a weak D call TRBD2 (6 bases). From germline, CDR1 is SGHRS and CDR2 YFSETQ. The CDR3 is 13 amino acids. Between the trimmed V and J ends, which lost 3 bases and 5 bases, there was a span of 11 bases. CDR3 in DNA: TGCGCCAGCAGCTCAGGAGGGAGGGAGACCCAGTACTTC. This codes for CASSSGGRETQYF. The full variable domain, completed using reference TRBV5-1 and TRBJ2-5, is KAGVTQTPRYLIKTRGQQVTLSCSPISGHRSVSWYQQTPGQGLQFLFEYFSETQRNKGNFPGRFSGRQFSNSRSEMNVSTLELGDSALYLCASSSGGRETQYFGPGTRLLVL.

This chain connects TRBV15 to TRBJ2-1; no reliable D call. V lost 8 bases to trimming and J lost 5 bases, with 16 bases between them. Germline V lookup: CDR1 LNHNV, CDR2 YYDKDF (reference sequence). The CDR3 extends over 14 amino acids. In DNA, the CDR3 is TGTGCCACCGGGTTTATAAGCACCGACAATGAGCAGTTCTTC. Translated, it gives CATGFISTDNEQFF.

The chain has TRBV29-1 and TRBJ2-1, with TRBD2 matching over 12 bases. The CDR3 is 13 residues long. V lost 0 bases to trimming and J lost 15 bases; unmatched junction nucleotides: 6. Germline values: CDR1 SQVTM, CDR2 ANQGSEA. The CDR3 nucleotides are TGCAGCGTTGAAGATCCTAGCGGGAGGGCCCCGTTCTTC. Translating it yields CSVEDPSGRAPFF.

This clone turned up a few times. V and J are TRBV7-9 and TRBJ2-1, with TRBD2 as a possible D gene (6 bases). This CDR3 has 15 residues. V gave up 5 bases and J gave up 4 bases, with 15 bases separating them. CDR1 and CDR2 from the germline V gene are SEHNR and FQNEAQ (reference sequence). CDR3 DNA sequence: TGTGCCAGCAGCCCCAGCGGGCCCCTGTACAATGAGCAGTTCTTC. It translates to CASSPSGPLYNEQFF.

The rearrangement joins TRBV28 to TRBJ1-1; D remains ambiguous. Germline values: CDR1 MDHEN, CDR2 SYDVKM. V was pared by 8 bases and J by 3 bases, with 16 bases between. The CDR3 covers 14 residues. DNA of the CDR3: TGTGCCAGCTGTTCTGGGGTTCGAGACACTGAAGCTTTCTTT. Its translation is CASCSGVRDTEAFF.

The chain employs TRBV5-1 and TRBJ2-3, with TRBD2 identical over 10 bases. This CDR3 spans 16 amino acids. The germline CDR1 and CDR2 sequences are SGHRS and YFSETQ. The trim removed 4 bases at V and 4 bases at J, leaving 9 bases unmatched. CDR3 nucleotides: TGCGCCAGCAGCATCCTAGCGGGAGAGGGGGCAGATACGCAGTATTTT. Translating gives CASSILAGEGADTQYF.

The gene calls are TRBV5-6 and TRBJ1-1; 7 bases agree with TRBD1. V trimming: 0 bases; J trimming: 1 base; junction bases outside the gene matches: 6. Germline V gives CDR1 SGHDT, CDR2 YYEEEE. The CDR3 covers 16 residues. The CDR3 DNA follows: TGTGCCAGCAGCTTGGTCCCGACAGGGAGGAACACTGAAGCTTTCTTT. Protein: CASSLVPTGRNTEAFF.

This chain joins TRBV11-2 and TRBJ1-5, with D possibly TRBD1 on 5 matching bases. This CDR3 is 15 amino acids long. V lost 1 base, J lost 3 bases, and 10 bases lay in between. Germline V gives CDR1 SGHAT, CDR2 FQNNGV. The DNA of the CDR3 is TGTGCCAGCAGCTTAGGGCTGGGGCCCAATCAGCCCCAGCATTTT. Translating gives CASSLGLGPNQPQHF. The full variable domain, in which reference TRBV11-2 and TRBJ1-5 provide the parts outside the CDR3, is EAGVAQSPRYKIIEKRQSVAFWCNPISGHATLYWYQQILGQGPKLLIQFQNNGVVDDSQLPKDRFSAERLKGVDSTLKIQPAKLEDSAVYLCASSLGLGPNQPQHFGDGTRLSIL.

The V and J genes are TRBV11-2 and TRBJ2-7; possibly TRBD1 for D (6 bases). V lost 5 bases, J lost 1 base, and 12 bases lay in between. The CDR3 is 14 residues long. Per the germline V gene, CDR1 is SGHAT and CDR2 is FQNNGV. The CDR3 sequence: CASSPIQGSYEQYF. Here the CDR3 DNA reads TGTGCCAGCAGCCCGATACAGGGATCCTACGAGCAGTACTTC.

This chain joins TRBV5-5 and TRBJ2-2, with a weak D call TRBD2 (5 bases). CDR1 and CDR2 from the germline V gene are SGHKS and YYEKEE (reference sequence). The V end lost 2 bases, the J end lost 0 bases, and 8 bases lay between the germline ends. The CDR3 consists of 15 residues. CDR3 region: CASSLSGSNTGELFF. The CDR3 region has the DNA TGTGCCAGCAGCTTAAGCGGCTCGAACACCGGGGAGCTGTTTTTT.

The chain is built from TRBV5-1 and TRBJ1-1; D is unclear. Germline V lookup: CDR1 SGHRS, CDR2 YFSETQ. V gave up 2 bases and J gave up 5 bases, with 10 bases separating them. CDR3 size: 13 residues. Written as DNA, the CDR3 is TGCGCCAGCAGCTTAGGAGTCAGGACTGAAGCTTTCTTT. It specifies CASSLGVRTEAFF.

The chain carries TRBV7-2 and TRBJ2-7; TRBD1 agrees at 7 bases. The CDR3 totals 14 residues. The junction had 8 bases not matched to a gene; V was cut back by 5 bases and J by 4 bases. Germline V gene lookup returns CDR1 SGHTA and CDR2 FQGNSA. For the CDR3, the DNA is TGTGCCAGCAGCCCGAGACAGGGTTTTTACGAGCAGTACTTC. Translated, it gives CASSPRQGFYEQYF.

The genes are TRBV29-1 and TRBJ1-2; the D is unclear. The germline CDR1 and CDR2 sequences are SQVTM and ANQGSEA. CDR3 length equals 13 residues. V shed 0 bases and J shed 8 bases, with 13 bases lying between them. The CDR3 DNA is TGCAGCGTTGAAGATCTTTTTACGTGGGGCTACACCTTC. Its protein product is CSVEDLFTWGYTF.